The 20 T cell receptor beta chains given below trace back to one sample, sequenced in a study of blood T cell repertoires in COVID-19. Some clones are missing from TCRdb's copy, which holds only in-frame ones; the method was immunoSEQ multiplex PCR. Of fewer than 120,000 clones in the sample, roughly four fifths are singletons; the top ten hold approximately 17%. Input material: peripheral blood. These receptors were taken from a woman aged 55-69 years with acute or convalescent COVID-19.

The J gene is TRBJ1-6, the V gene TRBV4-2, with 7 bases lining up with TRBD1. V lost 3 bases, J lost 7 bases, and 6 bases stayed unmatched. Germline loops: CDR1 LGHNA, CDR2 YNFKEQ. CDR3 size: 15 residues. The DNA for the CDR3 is TGTGCCAGCAGCCAGGAAAACAGGGGAAATTCACCCCTCCACTTT. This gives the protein CASSQENRGNSPLHF.

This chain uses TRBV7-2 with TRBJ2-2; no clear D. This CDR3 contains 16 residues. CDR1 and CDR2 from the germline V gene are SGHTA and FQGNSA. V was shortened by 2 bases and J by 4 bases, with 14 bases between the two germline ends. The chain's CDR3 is CASSLQAGRITGELFF. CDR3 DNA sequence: TGTGCCAGCAGCTTACAAGCAGGAAGAATCACCGGGGAGCTGTTTTTT. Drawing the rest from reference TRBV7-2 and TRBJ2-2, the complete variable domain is GAGVSQSPSNKVTEKGKDVELRCDPISGHTALYWYRQSLGQGLEFLIYFQGNSAPDKSGLPSDRFSAERTGGSVSTLTIQRTQQEDSAVYLCASSLQAGRITGELFFGEGSRLTVL.

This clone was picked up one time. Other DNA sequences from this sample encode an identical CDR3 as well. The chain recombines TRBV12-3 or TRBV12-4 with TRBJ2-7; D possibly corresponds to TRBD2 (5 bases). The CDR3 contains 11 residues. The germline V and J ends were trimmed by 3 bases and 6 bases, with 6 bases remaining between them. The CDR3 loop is CASSFRGEQYF. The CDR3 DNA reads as TGTGCCAGCAGTTTTCGGGGCGAGCAGTACTTC.

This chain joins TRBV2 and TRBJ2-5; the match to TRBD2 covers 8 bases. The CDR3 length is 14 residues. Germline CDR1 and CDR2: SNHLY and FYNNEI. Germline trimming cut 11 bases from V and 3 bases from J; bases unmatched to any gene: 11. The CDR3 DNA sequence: TGTGCCCGCGGGGGCGGGGGGCAAAAAGAGACCCAGTACTTC. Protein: CARGGGGQKETQYF. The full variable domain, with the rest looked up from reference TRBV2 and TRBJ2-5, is EPEVTQTPSHQVTQMGQEVILRCVPISNHLYFYWYRQILGQKVEFLVSFYNNEISEKSEIFDDQFSVERPDGSNFTLKIRSTKLEDSAMYFCARGGGGQKETQYFGPGTRLLVL.

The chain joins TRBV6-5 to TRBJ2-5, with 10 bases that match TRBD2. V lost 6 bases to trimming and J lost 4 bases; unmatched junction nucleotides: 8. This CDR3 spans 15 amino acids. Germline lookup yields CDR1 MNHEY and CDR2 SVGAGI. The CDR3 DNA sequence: TGTGCCAGCAGAAAGACTAGCGGGCGCCGAGAGACCCAGTACTTC. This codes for CASRKTSGRRETQYF.

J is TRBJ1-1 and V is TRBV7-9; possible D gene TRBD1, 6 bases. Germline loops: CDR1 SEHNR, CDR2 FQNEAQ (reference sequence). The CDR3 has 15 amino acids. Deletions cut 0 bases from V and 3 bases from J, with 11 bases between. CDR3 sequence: CASSLAQGRDTEAFF. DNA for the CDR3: TGTGCCAGCAGCTTAGCCCAGGGGAGGGACACTGAAGCTTTCTTT.

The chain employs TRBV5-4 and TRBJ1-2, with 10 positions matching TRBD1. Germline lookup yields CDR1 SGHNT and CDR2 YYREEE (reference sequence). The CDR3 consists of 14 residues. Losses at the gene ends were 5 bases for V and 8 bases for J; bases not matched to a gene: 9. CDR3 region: CASRPPGQGRGYTF. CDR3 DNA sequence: TGTGCCAGCAGACCACCGGGACAGGGGCGAGGCTACACCTTC.

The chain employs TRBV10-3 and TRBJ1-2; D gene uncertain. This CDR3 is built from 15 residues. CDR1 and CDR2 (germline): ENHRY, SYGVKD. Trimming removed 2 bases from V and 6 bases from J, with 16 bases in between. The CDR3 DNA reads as TGTGCCATCAGTGAGGAGGGCAGGAGGAATAATGGCTACACCTTC. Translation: CAISEEGRRNNGYTF.

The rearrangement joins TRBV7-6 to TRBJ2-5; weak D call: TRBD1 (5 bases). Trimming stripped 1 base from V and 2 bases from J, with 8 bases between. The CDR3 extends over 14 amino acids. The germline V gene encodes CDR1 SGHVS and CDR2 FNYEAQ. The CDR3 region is CASSLGQTQETQYF. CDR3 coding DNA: TGTGCCAGCAGCTTAGGACAGACACAAGAGACCCAGTACTTC.

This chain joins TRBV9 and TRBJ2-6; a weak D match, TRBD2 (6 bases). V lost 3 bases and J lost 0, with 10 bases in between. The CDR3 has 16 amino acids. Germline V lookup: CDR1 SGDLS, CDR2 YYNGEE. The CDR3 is CASSAGLYSGANVLTF. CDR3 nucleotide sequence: TGTGCCAGCAGCGCGGGACTTTACTCTGGGGCCAACGTCCTGACTTTC.

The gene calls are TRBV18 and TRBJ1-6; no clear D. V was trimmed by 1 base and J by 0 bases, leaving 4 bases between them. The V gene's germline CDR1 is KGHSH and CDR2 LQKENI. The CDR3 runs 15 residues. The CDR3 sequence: CASSPQSSYNSPLHF. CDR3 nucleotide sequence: TGTGCCAGCTCACCACAGAGCTCCTATAATTCACCCCTCCACTTT. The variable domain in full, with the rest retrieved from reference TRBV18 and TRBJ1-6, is NAGVMQNPRHLVRRRGQEARLRCSPMKGHSHVYWYRQLPEEGLKFMVYLQKENIIDESGMPKERFSAEFPKEGPSILRIQQVVRGDSAAYFCASSPQSSYNSPLHFGNGTRLTVT.

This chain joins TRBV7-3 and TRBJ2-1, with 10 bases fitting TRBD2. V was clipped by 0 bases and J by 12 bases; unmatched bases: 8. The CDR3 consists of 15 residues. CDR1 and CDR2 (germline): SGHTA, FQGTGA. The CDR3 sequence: CASSLTSLAGNRQFF. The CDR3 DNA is TGTGCCAGCAGCTTAACGTCACTAGCGGGGAATAGGCAGTTCTTC. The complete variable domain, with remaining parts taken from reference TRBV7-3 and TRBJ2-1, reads GAGVSQTPSNKVTEKGKYVELRCDPISGHTALYWYRQSLGQGPEFLIYFQGTGAADDSGLPNDRFFAVRPEGSVSTLKIQRTERGDSAVYLCASSLTSLAGNRQFFGPGTRLTVL.

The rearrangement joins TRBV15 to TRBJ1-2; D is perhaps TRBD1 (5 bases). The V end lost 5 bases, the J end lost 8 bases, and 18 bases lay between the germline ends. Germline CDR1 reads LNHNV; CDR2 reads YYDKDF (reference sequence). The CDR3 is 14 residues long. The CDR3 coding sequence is TGTGCCACCAGCTCCCGGGGGGTGCCGGGGGGCTACACCTTC. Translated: CATSSRGVPGGYTF.

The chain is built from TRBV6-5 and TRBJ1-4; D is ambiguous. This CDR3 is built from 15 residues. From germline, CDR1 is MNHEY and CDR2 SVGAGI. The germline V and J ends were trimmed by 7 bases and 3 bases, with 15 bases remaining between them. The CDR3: CASTFLGGPNEKLFF. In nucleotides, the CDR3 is TGTGCCAGCACCTTTCTCGGAGGGCCTAATGAAAAACTGTTTTTT.

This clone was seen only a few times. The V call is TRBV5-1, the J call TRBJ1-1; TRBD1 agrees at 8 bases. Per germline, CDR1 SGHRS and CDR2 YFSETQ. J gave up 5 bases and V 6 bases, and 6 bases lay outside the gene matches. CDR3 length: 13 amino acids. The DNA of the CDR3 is TGCGCCAGCATGGGGACAGGAAGTACTGAAGCTTTCTTT. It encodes CASMGTGSTEAFF.

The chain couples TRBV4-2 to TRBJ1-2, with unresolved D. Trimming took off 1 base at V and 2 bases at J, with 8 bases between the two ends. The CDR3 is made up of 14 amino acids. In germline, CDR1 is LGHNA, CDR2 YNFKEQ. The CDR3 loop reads CASSQVAVNYGYTF. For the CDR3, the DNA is TGTGCCAGCAGCCAAGTGGCAGTAAACTATGGCTACACCTTC.

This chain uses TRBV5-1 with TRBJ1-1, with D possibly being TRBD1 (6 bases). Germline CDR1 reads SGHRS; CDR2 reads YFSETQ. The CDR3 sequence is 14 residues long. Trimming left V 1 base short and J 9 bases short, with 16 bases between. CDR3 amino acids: CASSLSSLGQKAFF. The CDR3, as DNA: TGCGCCAGCAGCTTGTCGAGTCTAGGACAGAAAGCTTTCTTT.

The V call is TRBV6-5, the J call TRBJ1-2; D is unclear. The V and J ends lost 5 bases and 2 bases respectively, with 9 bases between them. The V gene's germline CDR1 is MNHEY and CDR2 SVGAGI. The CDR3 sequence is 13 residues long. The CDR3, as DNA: TGTGCCAGCAGTAGAGACATAAACTATGGCTACACCTTC. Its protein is CASSRDINYGYTF.

The CDR3 DNA sequence: TGCGCCAGCAGCTTGAGCGGGGCTCGGACCTACGAGCAGTACTTC. Protein product: CASSLSGARTYEQYF. The V gene is TRBV5-1, the J gene TRBJ2-7, with 7 bases identical to TRBD2. The CDR3 consists of 15 residues. Germline V lookup: CDR1 SGHRS, CDR2 YFSETQ. V lost 1 base, J lost 2 bases, and 6 bases stayed unmatched.

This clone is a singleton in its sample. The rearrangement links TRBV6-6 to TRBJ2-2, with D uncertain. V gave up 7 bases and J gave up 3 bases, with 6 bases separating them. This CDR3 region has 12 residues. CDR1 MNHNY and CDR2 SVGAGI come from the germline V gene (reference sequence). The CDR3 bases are TGTGCCAGCATCCGAGACACCGGGGAGCTGTTTTTT. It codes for CASIRDTGELFF.